The subject of this entry is one T cell receptor beta chain. Its antigen is as yet unknown. The data were taken from a study of cytomegalovirus exposure and HLA in healthy donors. Study results and caveats: In a later analysis, HLA-C alleles had the fewest associated TCRs, DRB1 alleles the most. In a later analysis, a missense DCLRE1C variant was linked to TCR beta V- and J-gene trimming. Some public TCRs appeared in many individuals, while most sequences were rare.

CDR3 length: 15 amino acids. Trimming stripped 0 bases from V and 3 bases from J, with 10 bases between. Looked up from germline, CDR1 is SGHRS and CDR2 is YFSETQ. Primers included in the PCR were 60 Vbeta and 13 Jbeta primers. Only in-frame clones appear in the TCRdb table, and some are missing; sequencing was by immunoSEQ multiplex PCR. The table has under 300,000 clones, around nine tenths seen once. The chain uses TRBV5-1 and TRBJ2-1; maybe TRBD2 (5 bases). The receptor was isolated from a girl aged 2-10 years in good health and CMV-seronegative. The sample was PBMCs. CDR3 in amino acids: CASSLDPSHYNEQFF. CDR3 coding DNA: TGCGCCAGCAGCTTGGATCCTAGCCACTACAATGAGCAGTTCTTC.